This T cell receptor (beta chain) derives from a study of STAT5B mutations in CD4+ large granular lymphocyte leukemia. In germline, CDR1 is LNHDA, CDR2 SQIVND (reference sequence). The CDR3 length is 15 residues. V lost 1 base to trimming and J lost 11 bases, with 20 bases between them. General study points: Main leukemic clonotypes were patient-specific, but around 25% appeared at low frequency elsewhere. Without HLA matching, higher CD4+ than CD8+ T-LGLL clonality could reflect small sample size. TRBV06-family usage was enriched in top patient clones (8/27) versus controls (2/35). Without putative leukemic clones, patient CD4-sorted repertoires remained more clonal than healthy CD4+ repertoires.

Repertoires were generated with immunoSEQ multiplex PCR, while TCRdb's copy carries only in-frame clones and drops some. The data contain 45,000 or so clones, 80% to 90% of them singletons. As concerns this clone: Its antigen is unidentified.

This TCR was sampled from a human donor in good health. The chain combines TRBV19 with TRBJ1-1; the D gene is possibly TRBD1 (5 bases). The sequenced sample was CD4+ T cells from blood buffy coats. CDR3 sequence: CASSIGLGGVVSAFF. CDR3 nucleotides: TGTGCCAGTAGTATAGGCCTTGGGGGGGTCGTGAGTGCTTTCTTT.